This is a list of T cell receptor beta chains from one sample in a study of graft-versus-host responses after intestinal transplantation. Assay used: immunoSEQ multiplex PCR; TCRdb lists only in-frame clones, some missing. The sample has 85,000 to 100,000 clones, around 88% seen once. Sequenced here: PBMCs, sampled 255 days after intestinal transplant. The receptors here all came from a human patient who received an intestinal transplant, so some T cells may come from the graft donor. Both conserved end residues are part of each CDR3. Each record gives: V gene, J gene, CDR3 protein.

TRBV23-1	TRBJ1-1	CASSQSPQGGAFF
TRBV18	TRBJ1-2	CASSPGHNYGYTF
TRBV6-5	TRBJ2-1	CASSSVPDSANEQFF
TRBV30	TRBJ1-5	CAARQGANQPQHF
TRBV2	TRBJ1-6	CASSVIAQGNSPLHF
TRBV28	TRBJ1-6	CASSSGTGTSMGSPLHF
TRBV28	TRBJ1-6	CASSLGLSGFSPLHF
TRBV11-2	TRBJ1-2	CASSLGQGPYGYTF
TRBV5-6	TRBJ2-3	CASSLVGYGDTQYF
TRBV14	TRBJ2-7	CASSQGRSSYEQYF
TRBV27	TRBJ1-4	CASSRGTGGEKLFF